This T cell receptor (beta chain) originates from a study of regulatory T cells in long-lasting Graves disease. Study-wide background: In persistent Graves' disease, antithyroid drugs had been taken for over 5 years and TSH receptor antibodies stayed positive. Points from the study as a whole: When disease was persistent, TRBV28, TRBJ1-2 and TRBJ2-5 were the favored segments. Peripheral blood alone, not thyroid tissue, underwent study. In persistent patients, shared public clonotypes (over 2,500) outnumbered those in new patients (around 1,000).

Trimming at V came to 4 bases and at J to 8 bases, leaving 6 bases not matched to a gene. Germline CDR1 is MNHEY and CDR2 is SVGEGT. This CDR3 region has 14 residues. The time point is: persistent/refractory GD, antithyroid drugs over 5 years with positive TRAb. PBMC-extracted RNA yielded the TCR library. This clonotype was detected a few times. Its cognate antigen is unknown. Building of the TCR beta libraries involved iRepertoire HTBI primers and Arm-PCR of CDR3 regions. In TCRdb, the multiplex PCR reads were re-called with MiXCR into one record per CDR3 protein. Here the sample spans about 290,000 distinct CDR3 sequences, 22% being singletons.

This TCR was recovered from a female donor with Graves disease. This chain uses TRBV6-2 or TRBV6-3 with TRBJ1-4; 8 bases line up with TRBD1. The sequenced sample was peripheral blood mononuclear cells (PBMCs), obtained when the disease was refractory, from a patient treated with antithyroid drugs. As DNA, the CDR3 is TGTGCCAGCAGTTCGCGGACAGGGAGAGAAAAACTGTTTTTT. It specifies CASSSRTGREKLFF.